The next 7 T cell receptor beta chains were all read from a single sample in a study of Ad26.COV2.S vaccination and SARS-CoV-2 variants. TCRdb's copy holds only in-frame clones and misses some; the assay was immunoSEQ multiplex PCR. The table shows 120,000 to 150,000 clones, with 70% to 90% occurring only once. The source material was peripheral blood, sampled after recovery from COVID-19. The receptors originated from a human donor who had recovered from COVID-19.

V gene TRBV27 combines with J gene TRBJ1-1, with D perhaps matching TRBD1 (6 bases). Trimming pared 5 bases from V and 0 bases from J, leaving 16 bases between. Germline assignment: CDR1 MNHEY and CDR2 SMNVEV (reference sequence). The CDR3 has 16 amino acids. CDR3 bases: TGTGCCAGCAGTCCTAGGCCGGGACATATGAACACTGAAGCTTTCTTT. This sequence encodes CASSPRPGHMNTEAFF.

This clone was seen a few times. In DNA form, the CDR3 reads TGCGCCAGCAGCCTCGGACAGGGTTTCCACGAGCAGTACTTC. This sequence encodes CASSLGQGFHEQYF. The rearrangement links TRBV5-1 to TRBJ2-7; TRBD1 matches 8 bases. Germline CDR1 SGHRS, CDR2 YFSETQ. J lost 5 bases, V lost 4 bases, and 8 bases had no gene match. The CDR3 runs 14 residues.

This chain connects TRBV6-5 to TRBJ1-1; TRBD1 matches 7 bases. The CDR3 length is 14 residues. Germline-derived CDR1 and CDR2 are MNHEY and SVGAGI. V shed 6 bases, J shed 5 bases, and the junction held 9 bases outside the gene matches. CDR3 in DNA: TGTGCCAGCAGACCCACAGGGGAGGGAACTGAAGCTTTCTTT. Its translation: CASRPTGEGTEAFF.

J is TRBJ1-6 and V is TRBV28; D may be TRBD1 (6 bases). The V and J ends lost 2 bases and 6 bases respectively, with 14 bases between them. The CDR3 is 16 amino acids. The germline CDR1 and CDR2 sequences are MDHEN and SYDVKM. The CDR3 DNA reads as TGTGCCAGCAGTTTAACTAGACAGGTCGGTAATTCACCCCTCCACTTT. Translating gives CASSLTRQVGNSPLHF. The full variable domain, rest sourced from reference TRBV28 and TRBJ1-6, is DVKVTQSSRYLVKRTGEKVFLECVQDMDHENMFWYRQDPGLGLRLIYFSYDVKMKEKGDIPEGYSVSREKKERFSLILESASTNQTSMYLCASSLTRQVGNSPLHFGNGTRLTVT.

This chain connects TRBV28 to TRBJ2-1; D perhaps matches TRBD1 (5 bases). Trimming shortened V by 8 bases and J by 0 bases, and 11 bases separated the two germline ends. The V gene's germline CDR1 is MDHEN and CDR2 SYDVKM. This CDR3 contains 14 residues. The chain's CDR3 is CASRQRSSYNEQFF. In DNA, the CDR3 is TGTGCCAGCCGACAGAGGAGCTCCTACAATGAGCAGTTCTTC.

The chain couples TRBV29-1 to TRBJ1-1; D gene uncertain. With 4 bases removed from V and 1 base from J, the gap between germline ends came to 4 bases. The CDR3 totals 11 residues. Germline values: CDR1 SQVTM, CDR2 ANQGSEA. The CDR3 coding sequence is TGCAGCGTTGCAAGGAACACTGAAGCTTTCTTT. As protein: CSVARNTEAFF.

The V and J genes are TRBV5-4 and TRBJ2-1; D is ambiguous. This CDR3 contains 15 residues. Germline V gene sequence: CDR1 SGHNT, CDR2 YYREEE (reference sequence). The V and J ends lost 3 bases and 5 bases respectively, with 15 bases between them. CDR3 residues: CASSYGPGQNNEQFF. For the CDR3, the DNA is TGTGCCAGCAGCTACGGGCCGGGCCAGAACAATGAGCAGTTCTTC.